This TCR beta chain derives from a study of PD-1 blockade in classical Hodgkin lymphoma. By frequency in the sample, this clone is medium-sized. Its antigen is currently unknown. Whole-study findings and limits: Newly diagnosed patients had diversity similar to the baseline diversity of complete responders.

Germline V lookup: CDR1 MGHRA, CDR2 YSYEKL. This CDR3 is 16 amino acids long. V was cut by 1 base and J by 9 bases, with 19 bases left in between. The sample's time point: cycle 4 day 1 (C4D1), after 5 to 7 weeks of nivolumab. Exposure to brentuximab vedotin varied, and each patient had relapsed following autologous stem cell transplantation. The method was immunoSEQ multiplex PCR; TCRdb's version includes in-frame clones alone and lacks a portion of them. The sample has 15,000 to 20,000 clones, 60% to 75% seen once. The source of this sequence is a human donor with classical Hodgkin lymphoma. The chain employs TRBV4-1 and TRBJ2-1; D gene uncertain. The specimen comprised peripheral blood mononuclear cells (PBMCs), sampled before the fourth cycle of nivolumab. CDR3 loop: CASSQVVGEGLGEQFF. CDR3 nucleotides: TGCGCCAGCAGCCAAGTGGTAGGTGAAGGATTGGGTGAGCAGTTCTTC.